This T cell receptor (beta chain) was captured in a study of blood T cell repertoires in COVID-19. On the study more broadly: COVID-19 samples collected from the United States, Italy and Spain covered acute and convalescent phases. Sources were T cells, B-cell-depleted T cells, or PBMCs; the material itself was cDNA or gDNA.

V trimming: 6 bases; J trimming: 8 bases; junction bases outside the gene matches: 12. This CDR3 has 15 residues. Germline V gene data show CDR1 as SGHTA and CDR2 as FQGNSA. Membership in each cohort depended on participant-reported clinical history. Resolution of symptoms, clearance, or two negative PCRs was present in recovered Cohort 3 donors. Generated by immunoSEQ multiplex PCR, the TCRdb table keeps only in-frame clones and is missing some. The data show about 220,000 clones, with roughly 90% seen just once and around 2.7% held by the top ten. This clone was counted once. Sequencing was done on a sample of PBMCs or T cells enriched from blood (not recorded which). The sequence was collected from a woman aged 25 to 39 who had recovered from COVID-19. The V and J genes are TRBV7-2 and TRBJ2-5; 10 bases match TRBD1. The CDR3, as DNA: TGTGCCAGCAGACAACCCGGGACAGGGGAACAAACCCAGTACTTC. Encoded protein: CASRQPGTGEQTQYF.